A single T cell receptor beta chain is shown here with its context. The primer mix had 60 Vbeta and 13 Jbeta primers. Method: immunoSEQ multiplex PCR; TCRdb's copy keeps in-frame clones and lacks some. The sample consists of about 130,000 clones, approximately 71% of them appearing once. Germline V gives CDR1 WNHNN, CDR2 SYGVQD (reference sequence). This CDR3 region has 13 residues. This sample stems from a study of cytomegalovirus exposure and HLA in healthy donors. This chain links TRBV10-1 with TRBJ2-5; 7 nucleotides match TRBD2. The J call is uncertain, as TRBJ2-7 better fits the DNA end. The sequencing sample was made of PBMCs. The receptor was isolated from a young man in good health and CMV-seronegative. The CDR3 DNA reads TGCGCCAGCGGCCGGGAGGACTCCTACGAGCAGTACTTC. Protein sequence: CASGREDSYEQYF.